The 5 T cell receptor beta chains below come from one sample, sequenced in a study of blood T cell repertoires in COVID-19. Here immunoSEQ multiplex PCR was the method, and the copy in TCRdb shows in-frame clones only, minus some. This table has 310,000 or so clones, around nine tenths appearing once. Source material: PBMCs or T cells enriched from blood (not recorded which). The origin of the receptors is a woman under 40 who had recovered from COVID-19.

The chain combines TRBV11-3 with TRBJ2-1; D is unclear. The CDR3 sequence is 13 residues long. The V and J ends lost 0 bases and 5 bases respectively, with 5 bases between them. CDR1 and CDR2 (germline): SGHNT, YENEEA. The CDR3: CASSLDYNNEQFF. The CDR3, as DNA: TGTGCCAGCAGCTTAGACTATAACAATGAGCAGTTCTTC.

The chain recombines TRBV27 with TRBJ2-7; possibly TRBD2 for D (5 bases). Deletions cut 4 bases from V and 0 bases from J, with 10 bases between. Germline assignment: CDR1 MNHEY and CDR2 SMNVEV (reference sequence). The length of the CDR3 is 14 residues. The CDR3 is CASSSPGSSYEQYF. The CDR3 coding sequence is TGTGCCAGCAGTTCCCCTGGGAGCTCCTACGAGCAGTACTTC.

V gene TRBV5-1 combines with J gene TRBJ1-1; 8 bases align to TRBD1. The CDR3 loop spans 15 amino acids. Germline loops: CDR1 SGHRS, CDR2 YFSETQ. The trim removed 5 bases at V and 0 bases at J, leaving 6 bases unmatched. This CDR3 is CASSIQGALNTEAFF. For the CDR3, the DNA is TGCGCCAGCAGTATCCAGGGGGCGTTGAACACTGAAGCTTTCTTT.

The genes are TRBV5-4 and TRBJ1-4; 7 positions agree with TRBD1. This CDR3 has 15 amino acids. Germline V CDR1 and CDR2: SGHNT, YYREEE (reference sequence). V lost 4 bases to trimming and J lost 4 bases; unmatched junction nucleotides: 7. The CDR3 loop is CASSTRQGGNEKLFF. The CDR3 DNA sequence: TGTGCCAGCAGCACCCGACAGGGAGGTAATGAAAAACTGTTTTTT.

This chain connects TRBV18 to TRBJ2-1, with 9 positions matching TRBD1. J gave up 9 bases and V 2 bases, and 8 bases lay outside the gene matches. This CDR3 comprises 15 residues. Germline V CDR1 and CDR2: KGHSH, LQKENI. This chain's CDR3 is CASSPVGGQGFEQFF. The CDR3 DNA reads as TGTGCCAGCTCACCAGTAGGCGGACAGGGGTTTGAGCAGTTCTTC.